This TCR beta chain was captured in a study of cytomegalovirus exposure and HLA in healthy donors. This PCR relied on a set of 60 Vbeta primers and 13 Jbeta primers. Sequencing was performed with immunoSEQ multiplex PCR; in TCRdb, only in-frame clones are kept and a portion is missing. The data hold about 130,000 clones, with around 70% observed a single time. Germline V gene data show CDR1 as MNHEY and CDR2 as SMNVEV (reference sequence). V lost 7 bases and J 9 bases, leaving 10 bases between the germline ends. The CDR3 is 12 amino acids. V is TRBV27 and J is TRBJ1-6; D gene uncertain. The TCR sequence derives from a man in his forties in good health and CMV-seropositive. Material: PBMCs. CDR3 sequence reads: CASTAGGSPLHF. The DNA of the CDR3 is TGTGCCAGCACCGCCGGTGGTTCACCCCTCCACTTT.